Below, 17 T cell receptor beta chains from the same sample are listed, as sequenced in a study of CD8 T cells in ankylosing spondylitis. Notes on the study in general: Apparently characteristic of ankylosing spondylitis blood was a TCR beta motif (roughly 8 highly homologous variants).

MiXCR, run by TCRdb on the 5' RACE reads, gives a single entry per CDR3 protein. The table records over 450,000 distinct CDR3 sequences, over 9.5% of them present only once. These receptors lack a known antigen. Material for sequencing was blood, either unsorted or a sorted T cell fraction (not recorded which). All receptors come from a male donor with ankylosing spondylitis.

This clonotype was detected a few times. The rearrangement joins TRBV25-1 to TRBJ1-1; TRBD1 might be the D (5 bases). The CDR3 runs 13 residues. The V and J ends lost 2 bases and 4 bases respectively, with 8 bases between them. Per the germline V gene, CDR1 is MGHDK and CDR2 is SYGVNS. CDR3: CASSEPGRTEAFF. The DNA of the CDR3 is TGTGCCAGCAGTGAACCGGGGCGCACTGAAGCTTTCTTT.

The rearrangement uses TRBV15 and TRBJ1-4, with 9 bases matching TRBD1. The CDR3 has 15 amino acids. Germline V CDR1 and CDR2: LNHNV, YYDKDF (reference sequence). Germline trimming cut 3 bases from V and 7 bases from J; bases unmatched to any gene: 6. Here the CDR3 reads CATSRDSGQGEKLFF. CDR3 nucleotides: TGTGCCACCAGCAGGGATTCGGGACAGGGTGAAAAACTGTTTTTT.

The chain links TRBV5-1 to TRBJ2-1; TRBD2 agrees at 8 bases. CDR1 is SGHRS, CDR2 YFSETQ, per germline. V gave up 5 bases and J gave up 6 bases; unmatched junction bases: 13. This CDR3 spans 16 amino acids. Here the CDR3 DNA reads TGCGCCAGCAGTCACGTCGGTAGCGGGGCTCTCAATGAGCAGTTCTTC. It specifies CASSHVGSGALNEQFF.

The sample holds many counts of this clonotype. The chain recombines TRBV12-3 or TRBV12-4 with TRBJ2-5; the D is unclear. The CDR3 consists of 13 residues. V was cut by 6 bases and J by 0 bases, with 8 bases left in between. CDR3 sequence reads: CASSLRDQETQYF. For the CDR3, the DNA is TGTGCCAGCAGCTTAAGGGACCAAGAGACCCAGTACTTC.

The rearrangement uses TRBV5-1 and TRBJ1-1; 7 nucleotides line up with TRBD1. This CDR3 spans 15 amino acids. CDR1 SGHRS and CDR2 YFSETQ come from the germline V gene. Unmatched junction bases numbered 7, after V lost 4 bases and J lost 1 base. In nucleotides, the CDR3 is TGCGCCAGCAGCAACGACAGGGTCGGGAACACTGAAGCTTTCTTT. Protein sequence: CASSNDRVGNTEAFF.

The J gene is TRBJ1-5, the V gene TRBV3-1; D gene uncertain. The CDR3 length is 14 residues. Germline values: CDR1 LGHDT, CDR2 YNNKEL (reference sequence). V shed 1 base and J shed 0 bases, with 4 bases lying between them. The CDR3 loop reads CASSQAHSNQPQHF. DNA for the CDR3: TGTGCCAGCAGCCAAGCCCATAGCAATCAGCCCCAGCATTTT.

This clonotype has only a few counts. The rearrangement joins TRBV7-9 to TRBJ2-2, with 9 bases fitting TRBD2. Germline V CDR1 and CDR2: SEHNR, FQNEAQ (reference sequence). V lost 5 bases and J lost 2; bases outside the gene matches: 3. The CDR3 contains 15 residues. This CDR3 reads CASSMTSGNTGELFF. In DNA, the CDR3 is TGTGCCAGCAGCATGACTAGCGGAAACACCGGGGAGCTGTTTTTT.

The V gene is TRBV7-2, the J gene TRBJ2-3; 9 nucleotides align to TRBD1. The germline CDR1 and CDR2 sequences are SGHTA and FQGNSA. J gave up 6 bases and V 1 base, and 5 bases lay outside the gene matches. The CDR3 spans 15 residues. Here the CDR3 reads CASSLEGQGFDTQYF. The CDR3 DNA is TGTGCCAGCAGCTTAGAGGGACAGGGTTTCGATACGCAGTATTTT.

Here the CDR3 reads CSARERGLAGTDTQYF. CDR3 nucleotides: TGCAGTGCTAGAGAACGGGGTCTAGCGGGGACAGATACGCAGTATTTT. The chain couples TRBV20-1 to TRBJ2-3; 9 nucleotides line up with TRBD2. The CDR3 contains 16 residues. In germline, CDR1 is DFQATT, CDR2 SNEGSKA (reference sequence). Unmatched junction bases numbered 7, after V lost 0 bases and J lost 3 bases.

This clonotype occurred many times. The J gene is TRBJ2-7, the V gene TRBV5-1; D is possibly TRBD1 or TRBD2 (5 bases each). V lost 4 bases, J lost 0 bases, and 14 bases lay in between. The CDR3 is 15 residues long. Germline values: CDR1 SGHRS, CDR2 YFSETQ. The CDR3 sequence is CASSIRDVSSYEQYF. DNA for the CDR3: TGCGCCAGCAGCATCCGGGACGTATCCTCCTACGAGCAGTACTTC. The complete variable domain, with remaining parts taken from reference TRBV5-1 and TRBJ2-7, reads KAGVTQTPRYLIKTRGQQVTLSCSPISGHRSVSWYQQTPGQGLQFLFEYFSETQRNKGNFPGRFSGRQFSNSRSEMNVSTLELGDSALYLCASSIRDVSSYEQYFGPGTRLTVT.

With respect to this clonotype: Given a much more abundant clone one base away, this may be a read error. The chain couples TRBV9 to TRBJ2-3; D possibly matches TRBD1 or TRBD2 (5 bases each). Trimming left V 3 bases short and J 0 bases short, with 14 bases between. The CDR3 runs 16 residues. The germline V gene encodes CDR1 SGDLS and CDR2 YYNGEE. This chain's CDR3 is CASSGSGKGSTDTQYF. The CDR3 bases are TGTGCCAGCAGCGGCTCGGGGAAGGGGAGCACAGATACGCAGTATTTT. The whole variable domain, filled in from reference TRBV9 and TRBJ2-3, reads DSGVTQTPKHLITATGQRVTLRCSPRSGDLSVYWYQQSLDQGLQFLIQYYNGEERAKGNILERFSAQQFPDLHSELNLSSLELGDSALYFCASSGSGKGSTDTQYFGPGTRLTVL.

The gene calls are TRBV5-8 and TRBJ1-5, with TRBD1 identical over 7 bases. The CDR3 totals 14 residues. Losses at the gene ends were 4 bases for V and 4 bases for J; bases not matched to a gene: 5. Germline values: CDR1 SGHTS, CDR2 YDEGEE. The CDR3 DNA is TGTGCCAGCAGCGGGGGGACAGCTAATCAGCCCCAGCATTTT. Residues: CASSGGTANQPQHF. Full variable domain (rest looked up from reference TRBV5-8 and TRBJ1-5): EAGVTQSPTHLIKTRGQQATLRCSPISGHTSVYWYQQALGLGLQFLLWYDEGEERNRGNFPPRFSGRQFPNYSSELNVNALELEDSALYLCASSGGTANQPQHFGDGTRLSIL.

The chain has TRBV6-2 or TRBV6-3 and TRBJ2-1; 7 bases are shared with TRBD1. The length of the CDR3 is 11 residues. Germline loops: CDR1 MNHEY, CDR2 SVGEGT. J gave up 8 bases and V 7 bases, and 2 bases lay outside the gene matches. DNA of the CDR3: TGTGCCAGCAACGACAGGGATGAGCAGTTCTTC. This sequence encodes CASNDRDEQFF.

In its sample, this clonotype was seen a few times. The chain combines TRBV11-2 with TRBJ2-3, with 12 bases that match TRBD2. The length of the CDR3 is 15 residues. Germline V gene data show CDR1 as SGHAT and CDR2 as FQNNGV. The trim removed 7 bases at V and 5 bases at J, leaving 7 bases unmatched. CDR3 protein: CASTFGLAGLDTQYF. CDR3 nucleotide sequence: TGTGCCAGCACCTTCGGACTAGCGGGGCTAGATACGCAGTATTTT.

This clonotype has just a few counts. The CDR3 reads CSASRTSGLYTDTQYF. DNA for the CDR3: TGCAGTGCTAGCCGGACTAGCGGATTATACACAGATACGCAGTATTTT. This sequence joins TRBV20-1 and TRBJ2-3, with 10 positions matching TRBD2. Per germline, CDR1 DFQATT and CDR2 SNEGSKA (reference sequence). The V segment lost 3 bases and the J segment 2 bases; nucleotides outside the gene matches: 8. The CDR3 consists of 16 residues.

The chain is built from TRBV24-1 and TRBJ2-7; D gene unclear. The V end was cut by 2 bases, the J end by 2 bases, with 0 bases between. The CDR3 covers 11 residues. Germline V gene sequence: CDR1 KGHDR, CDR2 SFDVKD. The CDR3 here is CATSDSYEQYF. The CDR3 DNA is TGTGCCACCAGTGATTCCTACGAGCAGTACTTC.

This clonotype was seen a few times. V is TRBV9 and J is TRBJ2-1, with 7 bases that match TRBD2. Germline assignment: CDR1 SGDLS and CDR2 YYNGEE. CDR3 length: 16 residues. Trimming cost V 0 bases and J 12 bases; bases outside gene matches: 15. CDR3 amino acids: CASSVGGKREAVGQFF. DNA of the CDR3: TGTGCCAGCAGCGTAGGGGGAAAACGGGAGGCCGTTGGGCAGTTCTTC.